This T cell receptor (beta chain) emerged from a study of cytomegalovirus exposure and HLA in healthy donors (dated by TCRdb to 2015 to 2018). About the study as a whole: In an earlier analysis of 587 of the donors, around 300 Gb of sequence data and some 120 million unique TCR beta sequences from 150 million to 200 million T cells were reported. An early release covering roughly 600 HLA-typed donors comprised about 300 gigabases of sequencing data and around 86 million unique TCR sequences. Of the roughly 400 genotyped donors, approximately 83% fell in the genetic ancestry cluster associated with self-reported Caucasian donors. The study was designed to test whether signatures of past pathogen exposure could be identified by cataloging public T cell receptors. Using immunosequencing, the study profiled T cell repertoires from fewer than 700 subjects and related those repertoires to cytomegalovirus serostatus. A separate validation cohort of some 130 different subjects was used in addition to the roughly 670-subject first cohort. To predict cytomegalovirus infection status, the study brought together high-throughput TCR immunosequencing, statistical association of individual TCRs with disease status, and machine learning. A later analysis re-analyzed previously published TCR beta repertoires from 666 donors and added high-resolution HLA genotyping to study TCR occurrence patterns. In the later analysis, no new phenotypic data were used to find candidate immune exposures; instead, reliance was placed on TCR beta sequences and their occurrence across donors. To decide whether each TCR beta V gene segment behaved as functional or pseudogenic, an earlier analysis of some 570 of the donors relied on high-throughput TCR beta sequencing. Donor age, sex, ethnicity and CMV serostatus were compiled alongside the repertoire data. A later genetic analysis used genome-wide SNP genotypes for about 55% of the 666 donors, treating that subset as a discovery cohort. Every repertoire in the discovery cohort had been generated on one and the same sequencing platform. HLA typing included class I and class II loci at four-digit resolution. Typing coverage differed by locus: A, B, C, DRB1 and DQB1 were typed in roughly 620-630 donors, DQA1 in about 560, DPA1 in approximately 600, and DPB1 in approximately 450. Because of strong linkage in the cohort, four or five DR-DQ haplotypes were treated as single units for association and clustering. Across under 500 genotyped donors of the cohort, an average of approximately 240,000 unique TCR beta nucleotide sequences per donor were sequenced, and 15% to 20% of those sequences were non-productive.

The cohort was made up of approximately 670 healthy bone marrow donors. All cohort members were sampled while nominally healthy, although unrecorded immune exposures were likely present. Of the roughly 670 cohort members, just under 300 had a positive CMV serostatus and 350 to 450 had a negative one, while no CMV serostatus was recorded for the donor. Each donor provided a peripheral blood sample, and peripheral blood mononuclear cells were used for TCR beta sequencing. The Qiagen DNeasy Blood Extraction Kit was used to extract genomic DNA from the blood cell samples. Study-wide findings and limitations: A later analysis found that HLA-associated TCR beta chains were more clonally expanded and had lower generation probabilities than equally common non-associated chains. Approximately 16 rarely observed V segments, including chromosome 9 orphons, were excluded from the earlier analysis of just under 600 of the donors because counts were too low. In a later analysis, the rate of TCR association differed among HLA loci, with DRB1 alleles having the most associated TCRs and HLA-C alleles having the fewest. Several of the top co-occurrence clusters appeared to be linked to parvovirus B19, influenza, CMV and Epstein-Barr virus, according to a later analysis. The study listed 150 to 200 TCR beta chains as associated with cytomegalovirus. V-gene and J-gene trimming of TCR beta chains was associated with a missense DCLRE1C variant in a later genetic analysis, and the association was replicated in an independent cohort. In vitro tests confirmed that a few of the cytomegalovirus-associated TCR beta chains recognize cytomegalovirus antigens. This cohort had only TCR beta chains sequenced, and the lack of alpha or paired-chain data limited which features could be detected. Presence/absence analyses assumed roughly uniform sequencing depth across donors, an assumption that may not hold. In an earlier analysis of some 550 of the donors, most TCR beta V segments were observed in productive rearrangements about 90% or about 30% of the time, broadly matching IMGT annotations. According to a later analysis, most CMV-associated TCR beta chains appeared to be HLA-restricted, and the HLA associations seemed to be driven largely by CMV exposure. Correlated functional status among segregating V segments might reflect linkage disequilibrium, but an unknown experimental factor could not be ruled out. Because HLA typing was missing for some donors at each locus, association tests included only the typed subset. Some IMGT-functional V segments, including TRBV6-2 and TRBV6-3, could not be told apart with the 87-base-pair reads, so those segments were excluded. The sequencing pipeline was judged likely to have produced a cluster of highly shared sequence variants as a technical artifact. Across donors, most TCR sequences were observed very rarely, whereas some public TCRs were present in many individuals. The authors suggested that the approach could potentially be generalized to other disease states and immunological phenotypes. CMV serostatus was the only immune exposure information available for the cohort. A later genetic analysis reported fewer N-insertions in productive TCRs among donors in an Asian-associated ancestry cluster than the roughly 620-donor mean. The classifier was reported to diagnose cytomegalovirus status with high specificity and sensitivity in both the original and validation cohorts. Assigning TCR associations to individual alleles was difficult when HLA alleles, especially DR and DQ, strongly co-occurred. A further reported finding was that TCR beta sequences accurately predicted the HLA-A and HLA-B alleles for most subjects in the first cohort. Specific HLA alleles were associated with 18,000 or so TCR beta sequences at a false discovery rate of 0.05 in a later analysis.

From cysteine to phenylalanine, the CDR3 is 12 amino acids long. This entry keeps only the CDR3 DNA: 36 bases, framed from base 1. Here V drops 5 bases and J drops 6 bases, and the junction holds 3 bases not matched to any gene. CDR1 and CDR2 are drawn from the germline V gene: MDHEN, SYDVKM. Libraries were prepared through the immunoSEQ multiplex PCR assay. The multiplex PCR relied on a mix of 60 forward primers for TCR Vbeta segments and 13 reverse primers for TCR Jbeta segments. Amplification of the CDR3 region of rearranged TCR beta genes was performed with a multiplex PCR assay on genomic DNA. Amplified TCR beta libraries were sequenced as 87-base-pair reads on the Illumina HiSeq System. As for how the authors treated the data: A later analysis tallied 80 million to 95 million unique TCR beta chains across the 650 to 750 repertoires, and some 10 million of those chains were shared by two or more donors. Raw reads were error-corrected and collapsed into unique sequences with a nearest-neighbor algorithm that merged closely related sequences to remove PCR and sequencing errors. Alignment of CDR3 sequences to IMGT reference sequences was used to assign V, D and J gene segments. Each retained sequence needed at least a six-nucleotide match to both a V gene segment and a J gene segment. A rearrangement was called productive if the CDR3 had no stop codons and remained in frame with V and J, and every other rearrangement was called non-productive. Following IMGT convention, CDR3 was defined as the stretch from the second conserved V-encoded cysteine up to the conserved J-encoded phenylalanine. Sequences without an unambiguous match to a single V gene segment were excluded from the earlier analysis of a few hundred of the donors. An earlier analysis of almost 600 of the donors classified V segments as functional when productive rearrangements were above 56.7% and as segregating when the standard deviation between donors was above 5%. A statistical classification framework was built for diagnosing cytomegalovirus status from the catalog of TCR beta chain sequences. A later analysis assigned V and J genes by comparing TCR nucleotide sequences with IMGT/GENE-DB human TR gene sequences. A later analysis assigned CDR3 sequences and most-parsimonious VDJ recombination scenarios with the TCRdist pipeline. A later analysis defined each TCR beta chain by its CDR3 amino acid sequence plus V-gene family, and excluded reads lacking a unique V-gene family. In a later analysis, 550 to 650 highly shared, low-generation-probability nucleotide sequences were removed to address suspected cross-contamination and a sequencing artifact. In a later analysis, a clonal expansion index for each public chain was calculated from normalized within-repertoire ranks of inferred template counts. Generation probabilities in a later analysis came from a VDJ recombination model fitted to out-of-frame rearrangements, and those results were checked against IGoR. A later analysis scored TCR-TCR, TCR-HLA and TCR-CMV co-occurrence with hypergeometric tests, applying a repertoire-size bias correction to TCR pairs. A later analysis estimated false discovery rates by permuting HLA or CMV assignments 20 times. In a later analysis, co-occurring TCRs were grouped with DBSCAN, and TCRdist sequence similarity was added when clustering was performed within HLA-allele-positive subsets. Repertoires with fewer than 30,000 or more than 120,000 public chains, plus five repertoires with anomalous nucleotide sharing, were excluded from co-occurrence clustering. This is the immuneACCESS table as TCRdb keeps it, with only in-frame sequences that have V and J called. A part of the clones is gone; compared with another copy, unresolved V genes explain less than half, and the rest is unexplained. For V, J and clone size, that table is used; D and trimming come from the DNA. This sample's table has entries for approximately 40,000 clones. Of the sample, 5.5% to 7% falls within the top ten clones.

Turning to this clone: Its recognized antigen is unknown.

The chain links TRBV28 with TRBJ1-2, and 7 bases in between align with TRBD1. The source of this sequence is a human donor in good health. Material for sequencing was PBMCs. The CDR3 protein sequence reads: CASSKTGHGYTF. Read as DNA, the sequence is TGTGCCAGCAGTAAGACAGGGCATGGCTACACCTTC.